This T cell receptor beta chain derives from a study of fetal regulatory T cell absence and autoimmunity. This CDR3 contains 14 residues. Trimming shortened V by 3 bases and J by 1 base, and 7 bases separated the two germline ends. Germline CDR1 and CDR2: SGHNT and YENEEA. Using immunoSEQ multiplex PCR, the repertoire was profiled, and TCRdb retains in-frame clones only, with some absent. Found here are some 50,000 clones, roughly four fifths of them singletons; the top ten hold about 0.37%. The chain links TRBV11-3 to TRBJ2-1; D tentatively reads TRBD1 or TRBD2 (5 bases each). This TCR was sampled from a newborn boy with IPEX syndrome. The specimen was cord blood. CDR3 protein: CASSLRGSYNEQFF. CDR3 nucleotides: TGTGCCAGCAGCTTGAGGGGTTCCTACAATGAGCAGTTCTTC. Together with reference TRBV11-3 and TRBJ2-1, the CDR3 gives the full variable domain: EAGVVQSPRYKIIEKKQPVAFWCNPISGHNTLYWYLQNLGQGPELLIRYENEEAVDDSQLPKDRFSAERLKGVDSTLKIQPAELGDSAVYLCASSLRGSYNEQFFGPGTRLTVL.